This TCR beta chain was sequenced during a study of graft-versus-host responses after intestinal transplantation. Study findings and constraints: Early post-transplant declines in HvG were associated with peak levels of circulating GvH clones. In patients with graft-donor T cell macrochimerism, allograft graft-versus-host to host-versus-graft clonal ratios were high. Recipient marrow showed GvH clones, some seen first in ileum or blood.

Here immunoSEQ multiplex PCR was the method, and the copy in TCRdb shows in-frame clones only, minus some. The top ten clones hold less than 4.5% of a sample with some 39,000 clones, more than 85% of them seen once. This CDR3 is 14 amino acids long. V shed 0 bases and J shed 5 bases, with 11 bases lying between them. Looked up from germline, CDR1 is SGHKS and CDR2 is YYEKEE (reference sequence). For this clone: Its antigen is as yet unknown.

The chain uses TRBV5-5 and TRBJ1-2; TRBD1 might be the D (6 bases). The receptor comes from a human patient who received an intestinal transplant, so some T cells may come from the graft donor. Here the sequenced sample was PBMCs, taken approximately 700 days after intestinal transplantation. The CDR3 DNA reads as TGTGCCAGCAGCTTGGGGGGGACAAGATATGGCTACACCTTC. Translation gives CASSLGGTRYGYTF.